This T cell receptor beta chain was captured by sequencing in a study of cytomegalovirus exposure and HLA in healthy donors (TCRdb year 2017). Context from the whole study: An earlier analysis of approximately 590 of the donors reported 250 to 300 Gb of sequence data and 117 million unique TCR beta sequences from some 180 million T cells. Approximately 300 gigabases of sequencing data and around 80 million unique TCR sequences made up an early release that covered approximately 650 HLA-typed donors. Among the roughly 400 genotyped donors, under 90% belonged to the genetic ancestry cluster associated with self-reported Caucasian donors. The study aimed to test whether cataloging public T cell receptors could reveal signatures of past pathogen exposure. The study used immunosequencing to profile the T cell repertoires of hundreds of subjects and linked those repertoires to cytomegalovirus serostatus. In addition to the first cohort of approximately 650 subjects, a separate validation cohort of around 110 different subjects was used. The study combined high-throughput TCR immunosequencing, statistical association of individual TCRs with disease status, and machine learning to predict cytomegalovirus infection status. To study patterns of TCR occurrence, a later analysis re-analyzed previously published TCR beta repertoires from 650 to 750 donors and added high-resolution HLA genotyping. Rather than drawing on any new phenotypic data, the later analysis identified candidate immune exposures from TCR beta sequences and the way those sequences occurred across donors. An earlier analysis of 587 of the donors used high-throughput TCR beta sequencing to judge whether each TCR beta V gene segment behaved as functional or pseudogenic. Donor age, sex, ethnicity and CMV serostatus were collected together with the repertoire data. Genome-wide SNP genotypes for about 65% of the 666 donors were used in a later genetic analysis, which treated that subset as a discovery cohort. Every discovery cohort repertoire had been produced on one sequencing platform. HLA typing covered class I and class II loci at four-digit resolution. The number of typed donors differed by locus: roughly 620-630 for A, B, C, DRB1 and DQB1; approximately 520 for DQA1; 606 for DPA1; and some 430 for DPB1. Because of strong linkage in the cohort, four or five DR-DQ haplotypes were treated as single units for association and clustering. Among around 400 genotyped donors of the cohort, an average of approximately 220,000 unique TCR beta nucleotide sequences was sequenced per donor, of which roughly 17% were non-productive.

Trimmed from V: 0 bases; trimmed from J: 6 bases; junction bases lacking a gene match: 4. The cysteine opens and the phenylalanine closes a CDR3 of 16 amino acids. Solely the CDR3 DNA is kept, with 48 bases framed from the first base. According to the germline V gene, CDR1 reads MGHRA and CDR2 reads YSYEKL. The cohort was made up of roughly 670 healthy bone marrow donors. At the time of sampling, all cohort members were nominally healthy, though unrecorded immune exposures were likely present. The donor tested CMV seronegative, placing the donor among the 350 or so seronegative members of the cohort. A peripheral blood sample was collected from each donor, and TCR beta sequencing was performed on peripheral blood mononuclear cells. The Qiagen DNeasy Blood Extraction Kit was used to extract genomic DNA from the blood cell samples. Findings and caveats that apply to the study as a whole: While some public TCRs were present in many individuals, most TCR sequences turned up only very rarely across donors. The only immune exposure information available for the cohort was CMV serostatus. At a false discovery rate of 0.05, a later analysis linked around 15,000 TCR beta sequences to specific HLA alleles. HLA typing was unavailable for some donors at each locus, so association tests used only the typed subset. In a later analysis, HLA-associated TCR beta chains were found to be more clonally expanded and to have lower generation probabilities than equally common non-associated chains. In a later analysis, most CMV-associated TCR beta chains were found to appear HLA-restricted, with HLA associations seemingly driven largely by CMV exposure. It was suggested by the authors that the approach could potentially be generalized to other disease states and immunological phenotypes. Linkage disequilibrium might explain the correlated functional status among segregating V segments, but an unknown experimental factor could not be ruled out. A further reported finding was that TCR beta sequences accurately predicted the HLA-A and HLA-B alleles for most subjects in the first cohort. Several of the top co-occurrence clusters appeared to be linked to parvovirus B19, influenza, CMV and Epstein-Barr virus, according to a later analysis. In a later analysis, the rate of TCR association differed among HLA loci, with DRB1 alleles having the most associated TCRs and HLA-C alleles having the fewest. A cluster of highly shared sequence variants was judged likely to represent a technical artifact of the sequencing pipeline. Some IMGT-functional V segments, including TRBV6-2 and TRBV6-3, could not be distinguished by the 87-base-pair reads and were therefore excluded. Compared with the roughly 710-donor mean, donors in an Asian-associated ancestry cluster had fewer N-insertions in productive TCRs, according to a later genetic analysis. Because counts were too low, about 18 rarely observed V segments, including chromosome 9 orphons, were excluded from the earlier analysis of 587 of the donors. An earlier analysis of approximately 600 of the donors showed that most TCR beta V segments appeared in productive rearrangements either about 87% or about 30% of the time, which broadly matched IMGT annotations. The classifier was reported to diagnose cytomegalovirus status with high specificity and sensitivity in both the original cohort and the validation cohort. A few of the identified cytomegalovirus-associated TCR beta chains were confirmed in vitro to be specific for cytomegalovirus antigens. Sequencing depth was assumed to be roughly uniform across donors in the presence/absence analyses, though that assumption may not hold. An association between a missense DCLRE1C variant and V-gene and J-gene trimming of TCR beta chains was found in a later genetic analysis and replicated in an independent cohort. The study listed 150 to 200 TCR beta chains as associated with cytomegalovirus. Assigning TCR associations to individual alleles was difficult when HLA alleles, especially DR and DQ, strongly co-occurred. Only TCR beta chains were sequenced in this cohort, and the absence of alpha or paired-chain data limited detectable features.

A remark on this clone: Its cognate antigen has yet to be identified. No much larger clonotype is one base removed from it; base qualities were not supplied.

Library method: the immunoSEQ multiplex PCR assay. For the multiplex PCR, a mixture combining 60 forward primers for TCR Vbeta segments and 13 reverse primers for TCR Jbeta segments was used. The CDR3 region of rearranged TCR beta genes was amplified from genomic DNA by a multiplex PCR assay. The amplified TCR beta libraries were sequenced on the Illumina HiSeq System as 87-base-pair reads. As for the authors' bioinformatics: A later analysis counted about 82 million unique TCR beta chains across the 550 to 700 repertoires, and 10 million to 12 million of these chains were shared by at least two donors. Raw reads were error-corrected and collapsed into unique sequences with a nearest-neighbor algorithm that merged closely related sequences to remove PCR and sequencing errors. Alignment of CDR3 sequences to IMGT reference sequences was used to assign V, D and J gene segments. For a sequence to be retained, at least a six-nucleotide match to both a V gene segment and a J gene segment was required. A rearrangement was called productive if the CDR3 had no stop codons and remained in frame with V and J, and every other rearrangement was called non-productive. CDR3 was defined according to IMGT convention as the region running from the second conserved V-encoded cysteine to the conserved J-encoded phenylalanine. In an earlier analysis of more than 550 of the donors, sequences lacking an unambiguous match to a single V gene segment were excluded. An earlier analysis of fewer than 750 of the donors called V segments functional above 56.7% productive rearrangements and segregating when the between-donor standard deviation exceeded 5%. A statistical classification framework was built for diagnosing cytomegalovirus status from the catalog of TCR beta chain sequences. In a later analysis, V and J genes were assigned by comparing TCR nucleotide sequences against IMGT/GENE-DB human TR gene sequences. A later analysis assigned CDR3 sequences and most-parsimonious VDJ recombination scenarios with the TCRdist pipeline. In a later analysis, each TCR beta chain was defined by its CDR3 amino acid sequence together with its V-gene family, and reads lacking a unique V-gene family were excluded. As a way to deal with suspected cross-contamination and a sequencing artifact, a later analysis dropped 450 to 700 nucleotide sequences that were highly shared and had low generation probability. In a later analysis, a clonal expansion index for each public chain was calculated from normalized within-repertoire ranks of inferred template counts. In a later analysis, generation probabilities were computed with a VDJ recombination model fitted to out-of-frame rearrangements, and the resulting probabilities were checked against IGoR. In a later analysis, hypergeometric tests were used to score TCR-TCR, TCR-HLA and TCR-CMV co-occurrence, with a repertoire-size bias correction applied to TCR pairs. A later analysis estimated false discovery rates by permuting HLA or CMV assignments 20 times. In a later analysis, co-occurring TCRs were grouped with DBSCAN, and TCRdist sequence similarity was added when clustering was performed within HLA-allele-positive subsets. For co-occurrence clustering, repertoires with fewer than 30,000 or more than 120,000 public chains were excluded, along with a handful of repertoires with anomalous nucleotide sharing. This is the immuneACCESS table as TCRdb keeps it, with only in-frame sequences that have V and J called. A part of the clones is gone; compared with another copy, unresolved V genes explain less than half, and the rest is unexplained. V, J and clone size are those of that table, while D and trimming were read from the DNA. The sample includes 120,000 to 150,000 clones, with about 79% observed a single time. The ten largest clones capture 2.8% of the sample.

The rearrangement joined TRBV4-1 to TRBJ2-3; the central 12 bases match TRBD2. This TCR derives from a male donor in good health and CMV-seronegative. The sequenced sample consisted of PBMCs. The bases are TGCGCCAGCAGCCAAGAGCTAGCGGGGGGGATCGATACGCAGTATTTT. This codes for CASSQELAGGIDTQYF.